This T cell receptor (beta chain) came from a study of CD8+ T cells in alopecia areata. Overall study findings and caveats: Especially in alopecia totalis/universalis, lesional scalp showed greater clonality than normal scalp did.

About this clone itself: Its antigen is undetermined.

Looked up from germline, CDR1 is MDHEN and CDR2 is SYDVKM. The CDR3 loop spans 14 amino acids. J was trimmed by 1 base and V by 4 bases; bases with no gene match: 2. Investigators isolated RNA and reverse transcribed it into cDNA to act as the sequencing template. Profiled with immunoSEQ multiplex PCR; TCRdb holds only in-frame clones, not every one. In the table there are tens of thousands of clones, about three quarters of which are singletons. The source of this sequence is a human donor with alopecia areata. The chain combines TRBV28 with TRBJ1-1; 8 bases agree with TRBD1. The sequencing input was NKG2D-low CD8+ T cells sorted from blood. The DNA for the CDR3 is TGTGCCAGCAGTTCTGGGACAGGGAACACTGAAGCTTTCTTT. The encoded protein is CASSSGTGNTEAFF.